This is a list of T cell receptor beta chains from one sample in a study of blood T cell repertoires in COVID-19. Data came from immunoSEQ multiplex PCR; TCRdb stores just in-frame clones and leaves some out. The sample lists some 60,000 clones; under 95% were seen once. The source material was peripheral blood. These receptors were taken from a man aged 60 to 75 with acute or convalescent COVID-19. The CDR3 runs from the conserved cysteine through the conserved F or W.

TRBV24-1,TRBJ2-7,CATSAPTGISYEQYF
TRBV7-9,TRBJ1-5,CASSLGVSGRPQHF
TRBV7-8,TRBJ1-2,CASSRRQGWDNYGYTF
TRBV14,TRBJ1-1,CASSLQGKTEAFF
TRBV3-1/TRBV3-2,TRBJ1-2,CASSQDQAIYGYTF
TRBV5-1,TRBJ2-5,CASSRGQSQETQYF
TRBV3-1/TRBV3-2,TRBJ2-7,CASSQVTNSYEQYF
TRBV4-1,TRBJ1-2,CASSQAQGGGGYTF
TRBV3-1/TRBV3-2,TRBJ1-3,CASSPEAGGNTIYF
TRBV27,TRBJ1-6,CASSLTGTANSPLHF
TRBV6-6,TRBJ1-2,CASSYSATGAGYTF
TRBV5-8,TRBJ1-3,CASSLTPGDSTGNTIYF
TRBV27,TRBJ2-3,CASSSPGLAGEDTQYF
TRBV7-2,TRBJ1-2,CASSLVGGDGYTF
TRBV5-1,TRBJ1-3,CASSLWTGGGNTIYF
TRBV3-1/TRBV3-2,TRBJ2-7,CASSQGQGVSNEQYF
TRBV20-1,TRBJ1-2,CSASIGQGSYGYTF
TRBV18,TRBJ1-2,CASSPETTGGPYGYTF
TRBV7-8,TRBJ2-5,CASSPANRKETQYF
TRBV7-3,TRBJ2-2,CASRLAGSAGELFF
TRBV29-1,TRBJ2-1,CSVLTALNYNEQFF
TRBV27,TRBJ1-5,CASSFQGFGQPQHF
TRBV7-9,TRBJ1-1,CASSLRQGSEAFF
TRBV18,TRBJ2-5,CASISTGEETQYF
TRBV7-7,TRBJ2-2,CASSPDGTNTGELFF
TRBV27,TRBJ2-1,CASSFLVDEQFF
TRBV19,TRBJ2-3,CASSSHRDRGADTQYF
TRBV3-1/TRBV3-2,TRBJ2-2,CASRHTGSRDGELFF
TRBV12-5,TRBJ1-5,CASGLGQGSNQPQHF
TRBV2,TRBJ2-3,CASRMDTSTDTQYF
TRBV24-1,TRBJ2-2,CATSQQGSGELFF
TRBV5-6,TRBJ1-1,CASSFGTGGNTEAFF
TRBV25-1,TRBJ1-1,CASIRQGSTEAFF
TRBV19,TRBJ1-6,CASSYRQVDNSPLHF
TRBV30,TRBJ1-5,CAWSVRGGDNQPQHF
TRBV11-2,TRBJ2-3,CASSLRMLAGGSTDTQYF
TRBV6-1,TRBJ2-6,CASSEVRSGANVLTF
TRBV5-6,TRBJ2-7,CASSPVTGGLFEQYF
TRBV30,TRBJ1-4,CAWSVRSFSNEKLFF
TRBV5-4,TRBJ1-2,CASSFSGISRGGYTF
TRBV29-1,TRBJ1-1,CSVVETGGRQAFF
TRBV7-8,TRBJ2-4,CASSLVAGVYRDSPKNIQYF
TRBV7-8,TRBJ1-2,CASSLQGKVDGYTF
TRBV5-1,TRBJ2-1,CASSLGRTGHEQFF
TRBV11-2,TRBJ1-4,CASSLEGRTNEKLFF
TRBV24-1,TRBJ1-2,CAVQDSTNYGYTF
TRBV5-6,TRBJ2-5,CASGPKSSGMRLKTQYF
TRBV27,TRBJ1-1,CASSFRQGPEAFF
TRBV6-5,TRBJ1-2,CASRLSGAGGYGYTF
TRBV5-1,TRBJ1-5,CASSLSGGAQPQHF
TRBV3-1/TRBV3-2,TRBJ1-2,CASSQDRDNYGYTF
TRBV6-1,TRBJ1-2,CASSEEGRYFNYGYTF
TRBV9,TRBJ1-2,CASSLTPQAGYGYTF
TRBV12-5,TRBJ1-5,CASGLVASSNQPQHF